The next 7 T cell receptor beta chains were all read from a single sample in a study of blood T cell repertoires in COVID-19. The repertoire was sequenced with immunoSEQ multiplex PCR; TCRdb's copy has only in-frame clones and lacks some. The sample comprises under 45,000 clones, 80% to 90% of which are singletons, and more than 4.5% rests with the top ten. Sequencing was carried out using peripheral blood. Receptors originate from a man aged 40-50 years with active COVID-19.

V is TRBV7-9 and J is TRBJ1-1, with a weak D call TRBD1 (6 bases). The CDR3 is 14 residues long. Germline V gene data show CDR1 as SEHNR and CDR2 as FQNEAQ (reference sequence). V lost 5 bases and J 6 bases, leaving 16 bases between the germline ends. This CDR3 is CASSPGWDNAEAFF. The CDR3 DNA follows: TGTGCCAGCAGCCCTGGCTGGGACAACGCTGAAGCTTTCTTT.

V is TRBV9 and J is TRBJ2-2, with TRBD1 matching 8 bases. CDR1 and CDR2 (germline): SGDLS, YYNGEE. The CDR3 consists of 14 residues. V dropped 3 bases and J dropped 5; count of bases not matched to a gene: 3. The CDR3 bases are TGTGCCAGCAGCGCTCGGACAGGGACCGGGGAGCTGTTTTTT. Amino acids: CASSARTGTGELFF.

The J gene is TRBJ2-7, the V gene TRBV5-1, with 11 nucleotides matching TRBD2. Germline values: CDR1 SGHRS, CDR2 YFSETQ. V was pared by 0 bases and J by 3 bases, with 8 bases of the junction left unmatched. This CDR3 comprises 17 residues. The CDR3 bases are TGCGCCAGCAGCTTGGGACTAGCGGGACGAGGGGTCTACGAGCAGTACTTC. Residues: CASSLGLAGRGVYEQYF. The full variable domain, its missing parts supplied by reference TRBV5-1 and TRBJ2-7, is KAGVTQTPRYLIKTRGQQVTLSCSPISGHRSVSWYQQTPGQGLQFLFEYFSETQRNKGNFPGRFSGRQFSNSRSEMNVSTLELGDSALYLCASSLGLAGRGVYEQYFGPGTRLTVT.

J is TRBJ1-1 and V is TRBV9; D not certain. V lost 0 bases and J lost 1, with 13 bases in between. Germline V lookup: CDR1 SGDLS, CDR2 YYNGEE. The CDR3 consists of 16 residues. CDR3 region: CASSVGHKHTNTEAFF. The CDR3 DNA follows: TGTGCCAGCAGCGTAGGTCACAAACATACGAACACTGAAGCTTTCTTT.

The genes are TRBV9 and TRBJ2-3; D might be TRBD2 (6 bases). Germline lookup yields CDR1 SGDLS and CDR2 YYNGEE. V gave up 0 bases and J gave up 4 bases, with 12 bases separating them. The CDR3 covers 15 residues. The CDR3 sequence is CASSVVGTWADTQYF. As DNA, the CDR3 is TGTGCCAGCAGCGTAGTGGGGACTTGGGCAGATACGCAGTATTTT.

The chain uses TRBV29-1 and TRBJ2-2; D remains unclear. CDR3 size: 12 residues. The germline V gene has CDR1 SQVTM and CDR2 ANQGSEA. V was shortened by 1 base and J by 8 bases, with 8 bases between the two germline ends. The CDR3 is CSVEVNGGELFF. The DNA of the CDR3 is TGCAGCGTTGAAGTAAACGGGGGGGAGCTGTTTTTT.

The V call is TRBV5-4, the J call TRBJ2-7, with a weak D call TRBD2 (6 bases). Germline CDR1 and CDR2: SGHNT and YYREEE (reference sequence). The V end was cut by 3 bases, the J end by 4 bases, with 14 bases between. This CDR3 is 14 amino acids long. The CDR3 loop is CASSSHSGAYEQYF. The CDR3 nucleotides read TGTGCCAGCAGCTCCCATAGCGGCGCTTACGAGCAGTACTTC. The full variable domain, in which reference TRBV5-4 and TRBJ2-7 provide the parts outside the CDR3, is ETGVTQSPTHLIKTRGQQVTLRCSSQSGHNTVSWYQQALGQGPQFIFQYYREEENGRGNFPPRFSGLQFPNYSSELNVNALELDDSALYLCASSSHSGAYEQYFGPGTRLTVT.